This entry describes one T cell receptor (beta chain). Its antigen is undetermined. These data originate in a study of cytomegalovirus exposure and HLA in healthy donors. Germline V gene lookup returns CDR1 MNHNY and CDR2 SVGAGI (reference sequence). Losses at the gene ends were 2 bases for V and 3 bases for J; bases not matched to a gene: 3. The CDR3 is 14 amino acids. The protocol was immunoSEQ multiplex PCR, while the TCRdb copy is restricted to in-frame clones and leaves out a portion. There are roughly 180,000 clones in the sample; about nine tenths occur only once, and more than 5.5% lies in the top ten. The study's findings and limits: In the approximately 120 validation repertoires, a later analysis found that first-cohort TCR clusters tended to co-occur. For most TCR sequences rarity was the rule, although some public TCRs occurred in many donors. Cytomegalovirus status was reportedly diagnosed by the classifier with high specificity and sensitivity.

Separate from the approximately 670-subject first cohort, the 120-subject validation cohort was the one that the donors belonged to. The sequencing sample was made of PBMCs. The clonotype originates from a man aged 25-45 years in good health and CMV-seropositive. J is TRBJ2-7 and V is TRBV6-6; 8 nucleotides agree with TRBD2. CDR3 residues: CASSYLSGIYEQYF. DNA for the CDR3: TGTGCCAGCAGTTACCTTAGCGGGATCTACGAGCAGTACTTC.